This T cell receptor beta chain stems from a study of blood T cell repertoires in COVID-19. Looking at the study overall: COVID-19 samples collected from the United States, Italy and Spain covered acute and convalescent phases. The analysed material was cDNA or gDNA that came from T cells, B-cell-depleted T cells, or PBMCs.

The V end lost 3 bases, the J end lost 6 bases, and 6 bases lay between the germline ends. There are 11 residues in the CDR3. The V gene's germline CDR1 is DFQATT and CDR2 SNEGSKA (reference sequence). How the authors handled the data: For nucleated cells, counts were estimated from reference gene primer amplification. Only in-frame clones appear in the TCRdb table, and some are missing; sequencing was by immunoSEQ multiplex PCR. Clone size and the V and J calls come from that table; the DNA yielded D and trimming. The table has 88,000 or so clones, 70% to 80% seen once. The rearrangement joins TRBV20-1 to TRBJ2-1; D unresolved. The sequenced material came from peripheral blood. This TCR was sampled from a human donor in a cohort sampled during active COVID-19. This CDR3 is CSASYLNEQFF. For the CDR3, the DNA is TGCAGTGCTAGCTACCTCAATGAGCAGTTCTTC.